Sequencing of this TCR beta chain was carried out in a study of blood T cells in healthy people across ages. This clonotype occurred once. Trimming left V 6 bases short and J 0 bases short, with 11 bases between. CDR3 size: 14 residues. Germline V gene data show CDR1 as KGHSH and CDR2 as LQKENI. The total RNA that was extracted per sample amounted to at least 5.5 micrograms. Together with a sample-barcoded 5' primer, a J-beta primer mix was included in a second PCR lasting roughly 6 to 12 cycles. Tags on each cDNA molecule came from a template-switch adaptor with 12 random nucleotides. Sequencing recovered at least 2.5 million CDR3-containing paired-end reads from each sample. Each CDR3 protein gets one entry after TCRdb re-called the 5' RACE reads with MiXCR. The table lists roughly 700,000 distinct CDR3 sequences, less than 40% of them singletons.

The clonotype originates from a woman of 80 years or more in good health. The chain uses TRBV18 and TRBJ1-1, with D unclear. The sequencing sample was made of blood. In DNA form, the CDR3 reads TGTGCCAGCTCTCCCATAGGTTTGAACACTGAAGCTTTCTTT. This encodes CASSPIGLNTEAFF. Full variable domain (remainder filled in from reference TRBV18 and TRBJ1-1): NAGVMQNPRHLVRRRGQEARLRCSPMKGHSHVYWYRQLPEEGLKFMVYLQKENIIDESGMPKERFSAEFPKEGPSILRIQQVVRGDSAAYFCASSPIGLNTEAFFGQGTRLTVV.